The clone carrying this T cell receptor beta chain was seen a single time. The antigen is undetermined. V gave up 4 bases and J gave up 5 bases; unmatched junction bases: 8. The CDR3 contains 15 residues. The germline CDR1 and CDR2 sequences are LNHDA and SQIVND (reference sequence). The data are from a study of PD-L1 blockade in urothelial cancer. Anywhere from 1 to 8 samples came from each patient, spanning pretreatment and on-treatment. Synthetic TCR analog templates were added to each PCR reaction. Libraries were prepared by immunoSEQ multiplex PCR; TCRdb keeps only in-frame clonotypes and omits some of them. The sample includes 55,000 to 70,000 clones, roughly 80% seen only once; the top ten take 4.5%. General study points: Tumor-associated clones in blood expanded more at 3 weeks in durable-benefit patients.

The rearrangement links TRBV19 to TRBJ2-7; 10 nucleotides match TRBD1. Material: PBMCs, obtained around atezolizumab (anti-PD-L1) treatment. The TCR sequence derives from a man between 65 and 80 years old with urothelial cancer. The CDR3 DNA is TGTGCCAGTAGTACGACCCGACAGGGGGCAGACGAGCAGTACTTC. Amino acids: CASSTTRQGADEQYF.